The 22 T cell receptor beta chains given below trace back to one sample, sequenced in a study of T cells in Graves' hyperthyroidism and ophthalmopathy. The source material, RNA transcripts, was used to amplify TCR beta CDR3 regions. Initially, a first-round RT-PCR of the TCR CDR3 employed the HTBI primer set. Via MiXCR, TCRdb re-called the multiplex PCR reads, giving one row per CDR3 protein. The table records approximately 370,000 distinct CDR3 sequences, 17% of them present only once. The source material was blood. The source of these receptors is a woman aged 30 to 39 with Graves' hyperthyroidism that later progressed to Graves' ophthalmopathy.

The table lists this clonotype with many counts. CDR3 amino acids: CSARVGSETQYF. The CDR3 DNA is TGCAGTGCTAGAGTCGGTAGTGAGACCCAGTACTTC. The rearrangement uses TRBV20-1 and TRBJ2-5; D is uncertain. V gave up 1 base and J gave up 5 bases, with 8 bases separating them. The CDR3 consists of 12 residues. Germline lookup yields CDR1 DFQATT and CDR2 SNEGSKA (reference sequence).

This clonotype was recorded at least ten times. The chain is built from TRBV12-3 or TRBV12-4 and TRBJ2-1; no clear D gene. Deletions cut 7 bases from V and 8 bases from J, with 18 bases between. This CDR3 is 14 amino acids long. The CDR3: CASTYAVGVDEQFF. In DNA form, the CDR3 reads TGTGCCAGCACCTACGCCGTAGGTGTAGATGAGCAGTTCTTC.

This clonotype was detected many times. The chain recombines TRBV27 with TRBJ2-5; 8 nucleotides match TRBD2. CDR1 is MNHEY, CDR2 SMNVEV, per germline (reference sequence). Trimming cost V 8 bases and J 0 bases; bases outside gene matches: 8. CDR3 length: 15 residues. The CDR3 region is CASSVLAGYQETQYF. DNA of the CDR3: TGTGCCAGCTCAGTCCTAGCGGGTTACCAAGAGACCCAGTACTTC.

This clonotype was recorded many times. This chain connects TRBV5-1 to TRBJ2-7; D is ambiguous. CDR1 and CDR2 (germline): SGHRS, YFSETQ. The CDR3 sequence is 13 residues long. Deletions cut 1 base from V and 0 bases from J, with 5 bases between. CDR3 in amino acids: CASSLNPSYEQYF. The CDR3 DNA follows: TGCGCCAGCAGCTTGAACCCCTCCTACGAGCAGTACTTC.

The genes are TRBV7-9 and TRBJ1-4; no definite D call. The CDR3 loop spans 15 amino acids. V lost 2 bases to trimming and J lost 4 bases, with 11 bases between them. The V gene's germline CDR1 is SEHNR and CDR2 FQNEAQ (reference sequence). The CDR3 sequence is CASSLSTVHNEKLFF. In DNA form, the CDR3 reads TGTGCCAGCAGCTTATCGACGGTCCATAATGAAAAACTGTTTTTT.

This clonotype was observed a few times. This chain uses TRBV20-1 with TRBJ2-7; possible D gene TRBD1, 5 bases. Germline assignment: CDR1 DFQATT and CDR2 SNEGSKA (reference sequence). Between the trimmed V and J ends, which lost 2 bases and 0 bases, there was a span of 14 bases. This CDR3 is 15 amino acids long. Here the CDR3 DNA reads TGCAGTGCTAGAAAGACAGAGAGGAGCTCCTACGAGCAGTACTTC. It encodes CSARKTERSSYEQYF.

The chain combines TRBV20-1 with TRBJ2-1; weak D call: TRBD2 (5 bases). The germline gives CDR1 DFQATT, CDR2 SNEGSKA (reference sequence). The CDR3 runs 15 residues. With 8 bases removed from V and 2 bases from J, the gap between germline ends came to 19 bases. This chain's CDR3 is CSFASGRSAYNEQFF. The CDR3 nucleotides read TGCAGTTTCGCCAGCGGCCGATCGGCCTACAATGAGCAGTTCTTC.

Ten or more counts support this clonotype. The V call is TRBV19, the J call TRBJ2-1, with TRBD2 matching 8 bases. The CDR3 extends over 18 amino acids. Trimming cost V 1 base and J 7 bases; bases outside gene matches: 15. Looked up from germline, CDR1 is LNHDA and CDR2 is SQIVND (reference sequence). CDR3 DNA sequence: TGTGCCAGTAGTATAGGATTGGCTAGCGGGTTGGGGGCGAATGAGCAGTTCTTC. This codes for CASSIGLASGLGANEQFF.

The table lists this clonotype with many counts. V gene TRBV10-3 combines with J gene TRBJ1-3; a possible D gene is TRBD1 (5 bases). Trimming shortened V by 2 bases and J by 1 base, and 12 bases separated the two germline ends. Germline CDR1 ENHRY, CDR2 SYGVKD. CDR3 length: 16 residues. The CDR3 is CAISEPEGTSGNTIYF. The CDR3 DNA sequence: TGTGCCATCAGTGAGCCTGAGGGGACGTCTGGAAACACCATATATTTT.

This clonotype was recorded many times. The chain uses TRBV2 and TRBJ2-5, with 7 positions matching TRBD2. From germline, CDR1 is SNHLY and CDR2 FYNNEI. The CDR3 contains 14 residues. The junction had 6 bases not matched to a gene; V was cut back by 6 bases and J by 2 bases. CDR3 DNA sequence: TGTGCCAGCAGGGGACTACCCCGTCAAGAGACCCAGTACTTC. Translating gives CASRGLPRQETQYF.

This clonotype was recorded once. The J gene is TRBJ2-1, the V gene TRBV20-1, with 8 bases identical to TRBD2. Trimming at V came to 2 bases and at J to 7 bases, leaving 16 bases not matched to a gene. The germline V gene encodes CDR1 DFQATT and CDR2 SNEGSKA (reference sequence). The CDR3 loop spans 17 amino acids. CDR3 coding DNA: TGCAGTGCTAGATCTCTGACGGGGGGGCGCCATTATAATGAGCAGTTCTTC. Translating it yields CSARSLTGGRHYNEQFF.

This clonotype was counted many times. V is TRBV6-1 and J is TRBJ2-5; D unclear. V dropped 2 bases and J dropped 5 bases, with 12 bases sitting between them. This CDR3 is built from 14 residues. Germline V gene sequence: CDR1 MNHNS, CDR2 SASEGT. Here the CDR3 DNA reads TGTGCCAGCAGTGAATCTAGGTTTACGGAGACCCAGTACTTC. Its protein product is CASSESRFTETQYF.

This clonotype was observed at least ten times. In DNA, the CDR3 is TGTGCCAGCAGTTGGATTGGTCTCGGTAGCCCCGGGACAGGGGATTTATCCTACGAGCAGTACTTC. Translation: CASSWIGLGSPGTGDLSYEQYF. The J gene is TRBJ2-7, the V gene TRBV12-3 or TRBV12-4, with TRBD1 matching over 10 bases. J was trimmed by 1 base and V by 4 bases; bases with no gene match: 25. This CDR3 contains 22 residues.

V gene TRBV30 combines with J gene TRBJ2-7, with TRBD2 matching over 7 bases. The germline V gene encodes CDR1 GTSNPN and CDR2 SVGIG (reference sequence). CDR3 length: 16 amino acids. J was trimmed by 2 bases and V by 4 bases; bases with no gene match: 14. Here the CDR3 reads CAWTPPRGGLTYEQYF. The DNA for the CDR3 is TGTGCCTGGACCCCCCCAAGGGGAGGGTTGACCTACGAGCAGTACTTC. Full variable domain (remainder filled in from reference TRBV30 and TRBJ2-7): SQTIHQWPATLVQPVGSPLSLECTVEGTSNPNLYWYRQAAGRGLQLLFYSVGIGQISSEVPQNLSASRPQDRQFILSSKKLLLSDSGFYLCAWTPPRGGLTYEQYFGPGTRLTVT.

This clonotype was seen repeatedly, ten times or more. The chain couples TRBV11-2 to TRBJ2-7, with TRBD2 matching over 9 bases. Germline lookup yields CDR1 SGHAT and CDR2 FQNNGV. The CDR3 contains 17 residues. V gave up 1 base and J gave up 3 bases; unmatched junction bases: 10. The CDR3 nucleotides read TGTGCCAGCAGCTTAGGGCTAGCGGGACCGTCACACTACGAGCAGTACTTC. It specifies CASSLGLAGPSHYEQYF.

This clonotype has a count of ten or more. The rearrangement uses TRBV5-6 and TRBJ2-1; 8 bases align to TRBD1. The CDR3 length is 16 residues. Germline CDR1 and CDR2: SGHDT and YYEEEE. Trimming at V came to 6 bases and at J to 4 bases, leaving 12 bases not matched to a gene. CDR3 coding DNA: TGTGCCAGCAAAACCCGCGGGACAGGAATTTACAATGAGCAGTTCTTC. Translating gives CASKTRGTGIYNEQFF.

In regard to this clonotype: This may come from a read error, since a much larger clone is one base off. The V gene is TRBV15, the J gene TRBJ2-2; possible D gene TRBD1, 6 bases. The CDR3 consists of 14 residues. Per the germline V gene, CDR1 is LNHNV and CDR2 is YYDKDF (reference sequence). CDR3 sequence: CAASAGANTGELFF. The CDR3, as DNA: TGTGCCGCCAGCGCAGGGGCAAACACCGGGGAGCTGTTTTTT.

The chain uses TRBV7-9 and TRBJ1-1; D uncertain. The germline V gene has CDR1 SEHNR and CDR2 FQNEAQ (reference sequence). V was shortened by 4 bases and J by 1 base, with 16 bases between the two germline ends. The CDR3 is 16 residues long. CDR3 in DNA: TGTGCCAGCAGCTCCCCATCCGTGGAGGGGAACACTGAAGCTTTCTTT. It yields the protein CASSSPSVEGNTEAFF.

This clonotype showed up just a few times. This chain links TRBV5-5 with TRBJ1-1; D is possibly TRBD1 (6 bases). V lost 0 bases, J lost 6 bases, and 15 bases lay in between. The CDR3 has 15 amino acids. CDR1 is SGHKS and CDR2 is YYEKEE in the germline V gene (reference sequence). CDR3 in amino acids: CASSLDGRGTAEAFF. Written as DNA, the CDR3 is TGTGCCAGCAGCTTGGATGGCAGGGGTACAGCTGAAGCTTTCTTT.

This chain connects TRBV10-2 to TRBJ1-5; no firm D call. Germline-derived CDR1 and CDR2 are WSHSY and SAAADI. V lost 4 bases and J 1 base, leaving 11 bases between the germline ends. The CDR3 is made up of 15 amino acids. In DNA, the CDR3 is TGCGCCAGCAGTGGGGAGAAGTTAAGCAATCAGCCCCAGCATTTT. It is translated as CASSGEKLSNQPQHF.

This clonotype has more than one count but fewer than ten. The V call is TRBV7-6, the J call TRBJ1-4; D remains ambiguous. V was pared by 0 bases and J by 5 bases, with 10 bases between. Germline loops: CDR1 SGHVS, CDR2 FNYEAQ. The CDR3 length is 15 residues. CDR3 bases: TGTGCCAGCAGCTTAGCTTCGGCAGGAAATGAAAAACTGTTTTTT. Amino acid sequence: CASSLASAGNEKLFF.

CDR3 residues: CASSGPGTNTEAFF. The CDR3 DNA reads as TGTGCCAGCAGTGGCCCAGGGACGAACACTGAAGCTTTCTTT. The chain couples TRBV2 to TRBJ1-1; D may be TRBD1 (5 bases). This CDR3 is 14 amino acids long. V shed 4 bases and J shed 1 base, with 10 bases lying between them. Germline loops: CDR1 SNHLY, CDR2 FYNNEI. Full variable domain (outside the CDR3, taken from reference TRBV2 and TRBJ1-1): EPEVTQTPSHQVTQMGQEVILRCVPISNHLYFYWYRQILGQKVEFLVSFYNNEISEKSEIFDDQFSVERPDGSNFTLKIRSTKLEDSAMYFCASSGPGTNTEAFFGQGTRLTVV.